This T cell receptor beta chain was documented in a study of human T cells and chemical hapten exposure. The study, taken as a whole, reports: The number of TCRs over 1 in 1000 frequency stayed unchanged after DPC.

CDR3 length: 13 amino acids. Germline values: CDR1 SQVTM, CDR2 ANQGSEA. Between the trimmed V and J ends, which lost 7 bases and 9 bases, there was a span of 19 bases. TCRdb fed the RACE reads into MiXCR, producing one record per CDR3 protein. Of 50,000 or so distinct CDR3 sequences detected, 8% to 10% appear once; the ten largest clones hold 16%. The time point is: patch test 3, about 24 weeks after DPC sensitization. Noted treatment: therapeutic diphenylcyclopropenone sensitization with weekly scalp DPC. Remarks on this clonotype: Its antigen remains unidentified.

The receptor was derived from a woman between 40 and 50 years old with alopecia areata. Some clones in this sample may be carry-over from other donors' samples. Material: whole blood, obtained in connection with sensitization to the hapten diphenylcyclopropenone (DPC). The chain carries TRBV29-1 and TRBJ2-1; no definite D call. CDR3 in amino acids: CSAVLEARGEQFF. The CDR3 DNA follows: TGCAGCGCCGTCCTAGAAGCGCGCGGTGAGCAGTTCTTC.